Described below is a single T cell receptor beta chain sequence and its context. The sample belongs to a study of blood T cell repertoires in COVID-19. Clones were read by immunoSEQ multiplex PCR, and TCRdb kept only the in-frame ones, dropping some. The top ten hold 14% of the sample, which has some 38,000 clones, less than 85% seen once. The germline CDR1 and CDR2 sequences are LNHNV and YYDKDF (reference sequence). The V gene end was trimmed by 2 bases and the J gene end by 8 bases; junction bases not matched to a gene: 2. The CDR3 runs 13 residues. This receptor was obtained from a woman in her seventies with acute or convalescent COVID-19. Specimen: peripheral blood. The chain recombines TRBV15 with TRBJ2-2, with TRBD1 matching 7 bases. The CDR3 DNA reads as TGTGCCACCAGCAGAAAGGGGGCGGGGGAGCTGTTTTTT. This translates into CATSRKGAGELFF.